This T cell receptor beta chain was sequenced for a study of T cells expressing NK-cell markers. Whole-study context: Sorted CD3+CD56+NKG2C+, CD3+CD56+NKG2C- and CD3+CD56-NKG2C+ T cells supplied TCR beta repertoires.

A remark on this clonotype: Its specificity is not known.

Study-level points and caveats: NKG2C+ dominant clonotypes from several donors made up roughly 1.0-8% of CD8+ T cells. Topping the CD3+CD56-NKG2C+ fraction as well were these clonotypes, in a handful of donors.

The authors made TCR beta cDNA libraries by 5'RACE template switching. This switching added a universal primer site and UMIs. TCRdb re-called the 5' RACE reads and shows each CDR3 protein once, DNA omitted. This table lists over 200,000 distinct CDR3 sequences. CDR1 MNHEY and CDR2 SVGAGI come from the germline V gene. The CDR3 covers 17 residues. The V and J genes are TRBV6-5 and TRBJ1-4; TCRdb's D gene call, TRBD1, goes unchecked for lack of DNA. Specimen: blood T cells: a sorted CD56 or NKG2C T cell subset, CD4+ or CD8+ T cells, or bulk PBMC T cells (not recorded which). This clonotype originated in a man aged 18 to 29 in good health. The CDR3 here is CASSYSGGGLTNEKLFF.